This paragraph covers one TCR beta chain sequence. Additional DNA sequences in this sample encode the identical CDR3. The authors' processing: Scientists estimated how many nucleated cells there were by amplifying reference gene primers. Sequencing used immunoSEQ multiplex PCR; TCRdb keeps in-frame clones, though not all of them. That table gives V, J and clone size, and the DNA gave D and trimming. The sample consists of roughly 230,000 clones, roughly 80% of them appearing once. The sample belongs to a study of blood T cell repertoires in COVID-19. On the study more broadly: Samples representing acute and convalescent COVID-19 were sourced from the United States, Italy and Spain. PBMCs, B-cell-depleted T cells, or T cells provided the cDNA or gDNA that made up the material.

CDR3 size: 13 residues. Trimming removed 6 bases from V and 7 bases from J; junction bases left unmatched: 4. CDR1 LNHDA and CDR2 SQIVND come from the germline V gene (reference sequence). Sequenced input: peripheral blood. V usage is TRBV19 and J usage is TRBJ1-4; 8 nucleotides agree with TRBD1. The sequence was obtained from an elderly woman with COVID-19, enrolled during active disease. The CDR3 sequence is CASSGTGGEKLFF. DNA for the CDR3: TGTGCCAGTAGCGGGACAGGTGGTGAAAAACTGTTTTTT.